Sequencing of this T cell receptor beta chain was carried out in a study of blood T cell repertoires in COVID-19. Sequenced by immunoSEQ multiplex PCR; TCRdb stores in-frame clones only, minus some. The table includes about 240,000 clones, 82% detected once. From germline, CDR1 is SGHRS and CDR2 YFSETQ. This CDR3 is 16 amino acids long. V gave up 4 bases and J gave up 6 bases; unmatched junction bases: 10. The source of this sequence is a woman aged 55-69 years with active or convalescent COVID-19. Material: peripheral blood. This chain links TRBV5-1 with TRBJ1-6; 7 bases are shared with TRBD1. DNA for the CDR3: TGCGCCAGCAGCCTCAAGACAGGGAGTAGTAATTCACCCCTCCACTTT. Translated, it gives CASSLKTGSSNSPLHF.